This T cell receptor (beta chain) was identified in a study of blood T cells in healthy people across ages. Germline trimming cut 5 bases from V and 8 bases from J; bases unmatched to any gene: 12. The CDR3 sequence is 16 residues long. The germline V gene encodes CDR1 SGHVS and CDR2 FQNEAQ. With a J-beta primer mix and a sample-barcoded 5' primer, a second PCR ran roughly 6 to 11 cycles. TCRdb re-analysed the 5' RACE reads in MiXCR, keeping a single row per CDR3 protein. The table shows about 690,000 distinct CDR3 sequences, with roughly two fifths occurring only once. Sequences were obtained from blood. The chain recombines TRBV7-8 with TRBJ1-6, with 7 bases fitting TRBD1. The clonotype originates from an elderly man in good health. The CDR3: CASSTTGAGLHSPLHF. CDR3 bases: TGTGCCAGCAGCACCACAGGGGCTGGACTACATTCACCCCTCCACTTT.